Sequencing of this T cell receptor beta chain was carried out in a study of a mutant IDH1 vaccine in newly diagnosed glioma. CDR1 and CDR2 from the germline V gene are MGHRA and YSYEKL. The CDR3 has 15 amino acids. V was pared by 0 bases and J by 8 bases, with 16 bases between. Time point of the sample: week 23, last vaccination. Vaccination comprised doses that each held 300 ug of mutant IDH1 20-mer peptide, plus topical imiquimod. Generated by immunoSEQ multiplex PCR, the TCRdb table keeps only in-frame clones and is missing some. The data hold 35,000 to 50,000 clones, with 65% to 85% observed a single time. A note on this clone: As yet, its antigen is unknown.

The sequence was collected from a woman under 30 with glioma. Some clones in this sample may be carry-over from other donors' samples. The material was PBMCs, obtained from a glioma patient whose treatment included an IDH1 peptide vaccine. The chain couples TRBV4-1 to TRBJ1-2; D may be TRBD1 (5 bases). The CDR3 loop reads CASSQDRPGGDGYTF. CDR3 nucleotides: TGCGCCAGCAGCCAAGATCGCCCCGGGGGAGACGGCTACACCTTC.